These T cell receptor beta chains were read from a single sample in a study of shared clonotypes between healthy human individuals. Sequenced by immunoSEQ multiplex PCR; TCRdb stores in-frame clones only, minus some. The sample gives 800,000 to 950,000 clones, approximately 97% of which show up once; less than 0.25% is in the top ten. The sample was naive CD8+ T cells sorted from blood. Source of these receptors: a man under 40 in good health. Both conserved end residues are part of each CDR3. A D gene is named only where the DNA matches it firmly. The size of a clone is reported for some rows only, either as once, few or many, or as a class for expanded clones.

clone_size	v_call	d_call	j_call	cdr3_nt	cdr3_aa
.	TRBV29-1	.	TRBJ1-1	TGCAGCGCTACAGGGATGAACACTGAAGCTTTCTTT	CSATGMNTEAFF
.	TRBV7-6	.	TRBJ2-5	TGTGCCAGCAGCCTCGGACCGATACAAGAGACCCAGTACTTC	CASSLGPIQETQYF
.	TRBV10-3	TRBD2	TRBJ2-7	TGTGCCATCAGTGAGTCTGGGACTAGCCCTTACTCCTACGAGCAGTACTTC	CAISESGTSPYSYEQYF
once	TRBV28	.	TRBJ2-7	TGTGCCAGCAGCGGGACCGGTTCCTACGAGCAGTACTTC	CASSGTGSYEQYF
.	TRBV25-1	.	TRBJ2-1	TGTGCCAGCAGTGAAGGGGTCCCCAATGAGCAGTTCTTC	CASSEGVPNEQFF
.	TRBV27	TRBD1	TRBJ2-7	TGTGCCAGCAGTTTCTCCGGGACAGGGGGCTACGAGCAGTACTTC	CASSFSGTGGYEQYF
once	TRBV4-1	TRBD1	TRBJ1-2	TGCGCCAGCAGCCAAGGAACCGCAGCCTTCGACAGGGTCTATGGCTACACCTTC	CASSQGTAAFDRVYGYTF
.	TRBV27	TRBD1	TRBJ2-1	TGTGCCAGCAGTTCCGTGACAGGGTTCGGTTACAATGAGCAGTTCTTC	CASSSVTGFGYNEQFF
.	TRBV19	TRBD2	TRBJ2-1	TGTGCCAGTAGTATACTAGGGGCTAGCGGGAAGCCCTACAATGAGCAGTTCTTC	CASSILGASGKPYNEQFF
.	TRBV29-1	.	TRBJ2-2	TGCAGCGTTAACAGGGAGGCCGGGGAGCTGTTTTTT	CSVNREAGELFF
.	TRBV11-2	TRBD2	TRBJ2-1	TGTGCCAGCAGCTTATTAGCGGGAGGGAAAGATGAGCAGTTCTTC	CASSLLAGGKDEQFF
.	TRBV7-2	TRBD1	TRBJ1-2	TGTGCCAGCAGCTTGTATGGACAGGGGGCCTGGAACTATGGCTACACCTTC	CASSLYGQGAWNYGYTF
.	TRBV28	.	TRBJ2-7	TGTGCCAGCAGTTTATTGTGGGGAACGACCTCCAACGAGCAGTACTTC	CASSLLWGTTSNEQYF
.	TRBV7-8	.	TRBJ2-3	TGTGCCAGCAGCTTAGGGGCAGATACGCAGTATTTT	CASSLGADTQYF
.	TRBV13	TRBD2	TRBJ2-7	TGTGCCAGCAGCTACGGACTAGCGGACTTAAAGGGGTCCGAGCAGTACTTC	CASSYGLADLKGSEQYF
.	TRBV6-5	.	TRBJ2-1	TGTGCCAGCAGTAGGTACAGGGACGAAAACAATGAGCAGTTCTTC	CASSRYRDENNEQFF
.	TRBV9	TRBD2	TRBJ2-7	TGTGCCAGCAGCGTAGCTCGGCTAGCGGGAGATAGCGAGCAGTACTTC	CASSVARLAGDSEQYF
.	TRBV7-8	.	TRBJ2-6	TGTGCCAGCAGCTTAGTACCGGGACCCGGCTCGGGGGCCAACGTCCTGACTTTC	CASSLVPGPGSGANVLTF
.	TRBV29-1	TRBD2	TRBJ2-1	TGCAGCGTGGTTATAGCGGGGAATGAGCAGTTCTTC	CSVVIAGNEQFF
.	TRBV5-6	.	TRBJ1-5	TGTGCCAGCAGCTTGGCCGCAGAACTCTATCAGCCCCAGCATTTT	CASSLAAELYQPQHF
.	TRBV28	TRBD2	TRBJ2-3	TGTGCCAGCAGTTTAGAGCTAGCGGGGCTTCTGGGGACGCAGTATTTT	CASSLELAGLLGTQYF
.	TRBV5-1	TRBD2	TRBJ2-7	TGCGCCAGCAGCACGCCCCTAGCGGGAGAAACCAGCTCCTACGAGCAGTACTTC	CASSTPLAGETSSYEQYF
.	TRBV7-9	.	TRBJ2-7	TGTGCCTCCACGCTAACCGAAGGCAGGGCCTCCTACGAGCAGTACTTC	CASTLTEGRASYEQYF
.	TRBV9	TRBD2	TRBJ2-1	TGTGCCAGCAGCCAGGGACTAGATCATGAGCAGTTCTTC	CASSQGLDHEQFF
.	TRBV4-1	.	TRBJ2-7	TGCGCCAGCAGCCAACGGGTGGGATCCCCCATCGAGCAGTACTTC	CASSQRVGSPIEQYF
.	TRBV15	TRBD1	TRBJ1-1	TGTGCCACCAGCACAACAGGAGGCTGGGACAGGGTATACCCTTACACTGAAGCTTTCTTT	CATSTTGGWDRVYPYTEAFF
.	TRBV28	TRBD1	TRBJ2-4	TGTGCCAGCAGTCCCGAGAACACAGGGGTTCGATCCAAAAACATTCAGTACTTC	CASSPENTGVRSKNIQYF
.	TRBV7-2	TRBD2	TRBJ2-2	TGTGCCAGCAGCTTCCTGACTAGCCGAGTACCCACCGGGGAGCTGTTTTTT	CASSFLTSRVPTGELFF
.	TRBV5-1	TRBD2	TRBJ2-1	TGCGCCAGCAGCTTGGAGGGACTAGCGGGAGGGGGCAATGAGCAGTTCTTC	CASSLEGLAGGGNEQFF
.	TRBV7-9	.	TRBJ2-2	TGTGCCAGCAGCGCCCCGGGATCCAAAACCGGGGAGCTGTTTTTT	CASSAPGSKTGELFF
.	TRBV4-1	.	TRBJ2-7	TGCGCCAGCAGCCAAGACGCGGGAACCTACGAGCAGTACTTC	CASSQDAGTYEQYF
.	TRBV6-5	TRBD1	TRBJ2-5	TGTGCCAGCAGTTATCGAACAGGGGGTCAGGAGACCCAGTACTTC	CASSYRTGGQETQYF
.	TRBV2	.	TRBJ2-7	TGTGCCAGCAGTGAAGGGGCGTACTACGAGCAGTACTTC	CASSEGAYYEQYF
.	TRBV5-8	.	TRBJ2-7	TGTGCCAGCATAGGGCAGGGGAGGAGGTACGAGCAGTACTTC	CASIGQGRRYEQYF
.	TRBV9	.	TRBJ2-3	TGTGCCAGCAGCGTTGTGGCAGCATACACAGATACGCAGTATTTT	CASSVVAAYTDTQYF
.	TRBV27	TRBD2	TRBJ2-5	TGTGCCAGCAGTTCAGGGACTAGCGGGACCGAGACCCAGTACTTC	CASSSGTSGTETQYF
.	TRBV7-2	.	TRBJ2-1	TGTGCCAGCAGCTTTAGTAGGACCTCCTACAATGAGCAGTTCTTC	CASSFSRTSYNEQFF
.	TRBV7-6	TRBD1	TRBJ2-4	TGTGCCAGCAGCTTAGGGGGGACAGGTCCGAACATTCAGTACTTC	CASSLGGTGPNIQYF
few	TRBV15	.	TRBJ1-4	TGTGCCACCAGCAGAGATCGGGGGGGTGAAAAACTGTTTTTT	CATSRDRGGEKLFF
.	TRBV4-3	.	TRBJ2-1	TGCGCCAGCAGCCAAGGTTCATCCTCCTACAATGAGCAGTTCTTC	CASSQGSSSYNEQFF
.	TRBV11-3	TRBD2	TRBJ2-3	TGTGCCAGCAGCTTATACGGGGGAGGGGAGGACACAGATACGCAGTATTTT	CASSLYGGGEDTDTQYF